Each of the 28 T cell receptor beta chains below was sequenced from the same sample in a study of control samples from healthy donors and cancer patients. Profiled with immunoSEQ multiplex PCR; TCRdb holds only in-frame clones, not every one. Of more than 150,000 clones listed, 85% to 95% are singletons. Sequenced: blood. The receptor source for this set is a man aged 18 to 30 in good health.

The CDR3 spells CASSQEPFSNQPQHF. Written as DNA, the CDR3 is TGTGCCAGCAGCCAAGAACCGTTTAGCAATCAGCCCCAGCATTTT. This sequence joins TRBV3-1 (or the pseudogene TRBV3-2) and TRBJ1-5, with no clear D. Between the trimmed V and J ends, which lost 0 bases and 0 bases, there was a span of 6 bases. Germline loops: CDR1 LGHDT, CDR2 YNNKEL (reference sequence). This CDR3 has 15 amino acids.

The rearrangement links TRBV29-1 to TRBJ1-2; 8 bases align to TRBD1. This CDR3 is 13 amino acids long. Unmatched junction bases numbered 6, after V lost 3 bases and J lost 6 bases. CDR1 SQVTM and CDR2 ANQGSEA come from the germline V gene. The CDR3: CSVEGGQGNGYTF. The CDR3 bases are TGCAGCGTTGAGGGAGGACAGGGCAATGGCTACACCTTC.

This clone was detected only once. V and J are TRBV6-1 and TRBJ2-3, with unresolved D. The CDR3 consists of 15 residues. Trimming left V 2 bases short and J 3 bases short, with 12 bases between. Germline V gives CDR1 MNHNS, CDR2 SASEGT. As DNA, the CDR3 is TGTGCCAGCAGTGAATCGGTCCAGGCTACAGATACGCAGTATTTT. As protein: CASSESVQATDTQYF.

The chain combines TRBV18 with TRBJ1-6, with D tentatively TRBD1 (6 bases). The V gene lost 3 bases and the J gene lost 4 bases, with 10 bases spanning the gap. The germline CDR1 and CDR2 sequences are KGHSH and LQKENI. This CDR3 is 15 amino acids long. CDR3 sequence: CASSPTGLYNSPLHF. DNA of the CDR3: TGTGCCAGCTCACCCACAGGGCTATATAATTCACCCCTCCACTTT.

The chain is built from TRBV10-2 and TRBJ1-5; D unclear. Germline V gives CDR1 WSHSY, CDR2 SAAADI. This CDR3 comprises 18 residues. The V and J ends lost 0 bases and 0 bases respectively, with 15 bases between them. CDR3 sequence (DNA): TGCGCCAGCAGTGAGTCAGCTGGGTCCCGCTATAGCAATCAGCCCCAGCATTTT. Translating it yields CASSESAGSRYSNQPQHF.

The CDR3 DNA follows: TGTGCCGCCGGGACACTTGAAATTGAAGCTTTCTTT. It translates to CAAGTLEIEAFF. The chain has TRBV10-3 and TRBJ1-1; the D gene is possibly TRBD1 (6 bases). Trimming took 11 bases from V and 7 from J, leaving 17 bases between them. The V gene's germline CDR1 is ENHRY and CDR2 SYGVKD. This CDR3 comprises 12 residues.

The chain joins TRBV6-5 to TRBJ1-1, with D possibly being TRBD1 (6 bases). V lost 6 bases to trimming and J lost 2 bases, with 10 bases between them. Germline values: CDR1 MNHEY, CDR2 SVGAGI. The CDR3 is 13 residues long. The CDR3 region is CASRGQPNTEAFF. DNA for the CDR3: TGTGCCAGCAGAGGACAGCCAAACACTGAAGCTTTCTTT.

This clone was observed a single time. The V and J genes are TRBV3-1 (or the pseudogene TRBV3-2) and TRBJ2-7; D is possibly TRBD1 (5 bases). The CDR3 consists of 15 residues. Germline values: CDR1 LGHDT, CDR2 YNNKEL (reference sequence). With 3 bases removed from V and 2 bases from J, the gap between germline ends came to 14 bases. The CDR3 nucleotides are TGTGCCAGCAGCCAGGCGGAAGACAGCACCTACGAGCAGTACTTC. Translated: CASSQAEDSTYEQYF.

V usage is TRBV13 and J usage is TRBJ2-2, with D perhaps assigned TRBD1 or TRBD2 (6 bases each). The CDR3 totals 16 residues. Trimming shortened V by 1 base and J by 0 bases, and 9 bases separated the two germline ends. The germline V gene encodes CDR1 PRHDT and CDR2 FYEKMQ (reference sequence). In DNA, the CDR3 is TGTGCCAGCAGCTTAGCGGGGGCTGCGAACACCGGGGAGCTGTTTTTT. Amino acid sequence: CASSLAGAANTGELFF.

The genes are TRBV6-5 and TRBJ1-5; 8 nucleotides align to TRBD1. The V and J ends lost 6 bases and 6 bases, in that order; junction bases with no gene match: 7. The CDR3 spans 14 residues. In germline, CDR1 is MNHEY, CDR2 SVGAGI. The CDR3 sequence is CASRGPQGGQPQHF. In DNA, the CDR3 is TGTGCCAGCAGGGGCCCACAGGGGGGTCAGCCCCAGCATTTT.

The chain links TRBV3-1 (or the pseudogene TRBV3-2) to TRBJ1-2; no clear D. Germline V gives CDR1 LGHDT, CDR2 YNNKEL (reference sequence). This CDR3 has 12 residues. Between the trimmed V and J ends, which lost 4 bases and 3 bases, there was a span of 6 bases. This CDR3 reads CASSLADYGYTF. As DNA, the CDR3 is TGTGCCAGCAGCCTTGCGGACTATGGCTACACCTTC.

CDR3 coding DNA: TGTGCCAGCAGTTGGACAGGGAAGGCTGAAGCTTTCTTT. Its translation is CASSWTGKAEAFF. The rearrangement joins TRBV27 to TRBJ1-1, with TRBD1 matching over 8 bases. Germline CDR1 MNHEY, CDR2 SMNVEV (reference sequence). The trim removed 4 bases at V and 6 bases at J, leaving 4 bases unmatched. The CDR3 runs to 13 residues.

The rearrangement uses TRBV19 and TRBJ2-5; tentatively, D is TRBD2 (7 bases). The CDR3 is made up of 14 amino acids. The germline V gene has CDR1 LNHDA and CDR2 SQIVND (reference sequence). Trimming left V 1 base short and J 5 bases short, with 11 bases between. CDR3 amino acids: CASSIGGGPETQYF. The CDR3, as DNA: TGTGCCAGTAGTATAGGGGGGGGGCCGGAGACCCAGTACTTC.

This clone was counted a single time. The V call is TRBV7-9, the J call TRBJ1-1; D is possibly TRBD1 (6 bases). In germline, CDR1 is SEHNR, CDR2 FQNEAQ (reference sequence). The CDR3 runs to 13 residues. Trimming cost V 5 bases and J 11 bases, with 18 bases left between them. The CDR3 DNA follows: TGTGCCAGCAGCGAAAGACAGGAGATGGGGGCTTTCTTT. Translating it yields CASSERQEMGAFF.

CDR3 loop: CASSRDFQGGEQYF. DNA for the CDR3: TGTGCCAGCAGCCGGGACTTCCAAGGAGGGGAGCAGTACTTC. This sequence joins TRBV5-4 and TRBJ2-7; D possibly corresponds to TRBD2 (6 bases). CDR1 SGHNT and CDR2 YYREEE come from the germline V gene (reference sequence). V shed 4 bases and J shed 7 bases, with 18 bases lying between them. The CDR3 totals 14 residues.

The rearrangement uses TRBV14 and TRBJ1-4; unclear D gene. This CDR3 has 14 amino acids. Deletions cut 6 bases from V and 2 bases from J, with 10 bases between. The germline V gene encodes CDR1 SGHDN and CDR2 FVKESK. DNA of the CDR3: TGTGCCAGCAGTCCTACAGAGACTAATGAAAAACTGTTTTTT. It specifies CASSPTETNEKLFF.

This sequence joins TRBV5-6 and TRBJ1-1; D might be TRBD1 (5 bases). The CDR3 length is 15 residues. Germline V gene lookup returns CDR1 SGHDT and CDR2 YYEEEE. V dropped 4 bases and J dropped 6 bases, with 19 bases sitting between them. The CDR3 region is CASSRAQGKISEAFF. The CDR3 DNA follows: TGTGCCAGCAGCCGGGCGCAGGGTAAAATCTCTGAAGCTTTCTTT.

This chain joins TRBV7-9 and TRBJ1-2; possibly TRBD1 for D (5 bases). Germline V CDR1 and CDR2: SEHNR, FQNEAQ (reference sequence). V lost 4 bases and J lost 4, with 19 bases in between. This CDR3 has 16 residues. CDR3 protein: CASSSGGGGLGYGYTF. CDR3 in DNA: TGTGCCAGCAGCTCCGGGGGTGGAGGGCTTGGCTATGGCTACACCTTC.

The CDR3 DNA sequence: TGTGCCATCAGTGAGTCCCCTGGGGCTAGCATCACCCAAGAGACCCAGTACTTC. Amino acids: CAISESPGASITQETQYF. The rearrangement uses TRBV10-3 and TRBJ2-5; either TRBD1 or TRBD2 may supply D (5 bases each). Between the trimmed V and J ends, which lost 0 bases and 1 base, there was a span of 18 bases. The germline V gene encodes CDR1 ENHRY and CDR2 SYGVKD. The CDR3 length is 18 residues.

This clone has just a few counts. This chain uses TRBV4-1 with TRBJ1-2; no clear D. The germline V gene encodes CDR1 MGHRA and CDR2 YSYEKL. The CDR3 is 14 amino acids. V was pared by 0 bases and J by 4 bases, with 9 bases between. For the CDR3, the DNA is TGCGCCAGCAGCCAAGATCTTACAACCTATGGCTACACCTTC. Translated: CASSQDLTTYGYTF.

The rearrangement uses TRBV4-1 and TRBJ2-5; 13 bases match TRBD2. The CDR3 loop spans 15 amino acids. The germline V gene encodes CDR1 MGHRA and CDR2 YSYEKL. With V trimmed by 6 bases and J by 5 bases, 6 bases remained unmatched. CDR3 nucleotide sequence: TGCGCCAGCAGACGGACTAGCGGGGGTTTCGAGACCCAGTACTTC. It codes for CASRRTSGGFETQYF.

V is TRBV11-3 and J is TRBJ1-6; D is possibly TRBD1 (5 bases). Trimming took 5 bases from V and 0 from J, leaving 20 bases between them. The CDR3 extends over 19 amino acids. Germline CDR1 and CDR2: SGHNT and YENEEA. This CDR3 reads CASSAPPRAGSSYNSPLHF. DNA of the CDR3: TGTGCCAGCAGCGCCCCCCCTCGTGCAGGGAGCTCCTATAATTCACCCCTCCACTTT.

The rearrangement links TRBV19 to TRBJ1-1; D might be TRBD1 (6 bases). V lost 5 bases and J lost 4, with 23 bases in between. The CDR3 is 17 residues long. The germline CDR1 and CDR2 sequences are LNHDA and SQIVND (reference sequence). The chain's CDR3 is CASSPRAGVSFATEAFF. In DNA form, the CDR3 reads TGTGCCAGTAGTCCCCGTGCAGGGGTAAGTTTTGCCACTGAAGCTTTCTTT.

This clone was seen once. CDR3 bases: TGTGCCAGCCCAGGGACAGAAGGAAGGGAGCAGTTCTTC. Translating gives CASPGTEGREQFF. The V and J genes are TRBV2 and TRBJ2-1, with TRBD1 identical over 7 bases. The length of the CDR3 is 13 residues. Germline CDR1 SNHLY, CDR2 FYNNEI. Germline trimming cut 8 bases from V and 10 bases from J; bases unmatched to any gene: 11.

The chain joins TRBV19 to TRBJ2-3, with 9 bases lining up with TRBD1. Germline-derived CDR1 and CDR2 are LNHDA and SQIVND (reference sequence). The CDR3 sequence is 16 residues long. V gave up 1 base and J gave up 1 base; unmatched junction bases: 3. CDR3 loop: CASSIGRDRGTDTQYF. The CDR3 coding sequence is TGTGCCAGTAGTATAGGGCGGGACAGGGGCACAGATACGCAGTATTTT.

The rearrangement joins TRBV5-5 to TRBJ1-4, with D tentatively TRBD1 (6 bases). The length of the CDR3 is 16 residues. V lost 0 bases, J lost 12 bases, and 21 bases lay in between. Germline V gene lookup returns CDR1 SGHKS and CDR2 YYEKEE (reference sequence). In DNA form, the CDR3 reads TGTGCCAGCAGCTTGGAGGTGGACAGTTCTTTGGCGGAACTGTTTTTT. Protein product: CASSLEVDSSLAELFF.

This clone appeared a few times. This sequence joins TRBV7-9 and TRBJ1-5; 9 nucleotides line up with TRBD1. Looked up from germline, CDR1 is SEHNR and CDR2 is FQNEAQ (reference sequence). CDR3 length: 14 amino acids. V was clipped by 5 bases and J by 5 bases; unmatched bases: 4. CDR3 amino acids: CASSLGQGHQPQHF. CDR3 coding DNA: TGTGCCAGCAGCCTGGGACAGGGTCATCAGCCCCAGCATTTT.

The V call is TRBV2, the J call TRBJ2-3; 11 bases align to TRBD2. CDR1 is SNHLY, CDR2 FYNNEI, per germline. After removal of 2 bases from V and 6 bases from J, the junction contained 7 bases not matched to a gene. There are 16 residues in the CDR3. The CDR3 nucleotides read TGTGCCAGCAGTGAAACCCTAGCGGGGGGCTGGGATACGCAGTATTTT. This sequence encodes CASSETLAGGWDTQYF.